The rows below give T cell receptor beta chains drawn from one sample of a study of OX40 agonist ivuxolimab in advanced cancers. Repertoires were generated with immunoSEQ multiplex PCR, while TCRdb's copy carries only in-frame clones and drops some. The sample lists more than 75,000 clones; about 88% were seen once. This specimen consisted of CD4+ or CD8+ T cells sorted from blood, obtained in a trial of the OX40 agonist ivuxolimab. The receptors here all came from an adult with an advanced solid tumor such as melanoma, head and neck, liver or kidney cancer. CDR3s include the opening cysteine and the closing phenylalanine or tryptophan. The D gene is left open where the match is weak. Only part of the rows carry a size: once, few, many, or a class if the clone is expanded.

CDR3aa: CASRRRGEQPQHF
CDR3nt: TGTGCCAGCAGAAGGAGGGGAGAACAGCCCCAGCATTTT
j_gene: TRBJ1-5
abundance: .
len: 13
d_gene: .
v_gene: TRBV6-1

CDR3aa: CSVTLAGSYNEQFF
CDR3nt: TGCAGCGTCACCCTAGCGGGGTCCTACAATGAGCAGTTCTTC
j_gene: TRBJ2-1
abundance: .
len: 14
d_gene: TRBD2
v_gene: TRBV29-1

CDR3aa: CASSLVSGLNTEAFF
CDR3nt: TGTGCCAGCAGCTTAGTGTCAGGGTTGAACACTGAAGCTTTCTTT
j_gene: TRBJ1-1
abundance: .
len: 15
d_gene: .
v_gene: TRBV7-6

CDR3aa: CASSEAAPISGNTIYF
CDR3nt: TGTGCCAGCAGTGAAGCGGCACCAATCTCTGGAAACACCATATATTTT
j_gene: TRBJ1-3
abundance: .
len: 16
d_gene: .
v_gene: TRBV2

CDR3aa: CASRSGVAGGYNEQFF
CDR3nt: TGTGCCAGTAGATCCGGAGTAGCGGGAGGGTACAATGAGCAGTTCTTC
j_gene: TRBJ2-1
abundance: .
len: 16
d_gene: TRBD2
v_gene: TRBV19

CDR3aa: CASSEVGTGGTEAFF
CDR3nt: TGTGCCAGCAGCGAGGTCGGGACAGGGGGAACTGAAGCTTTCTTT
j_gene: TRBJ1-1
abundance: .
len: 15
d_gene: TRBD1
v_gene: TRBV5-6

CDR3aa: CASSRGSSGNTIYF
CDR3nt: TGCGCCAGCAGCCGCGGGAGCTCTGGAAACACCATATATTTT
j_gene: TRBJ1-3
abundance: .
len: 14
d_gene: .
v_gene: TRBV5-1

CDR3aa: CSVAQVGNTIYF
CDR3nt: TGCAGCGTTGCGCAAGTCGGAAACACCATATATTTT
j_gene: TRBJ1-3
abundance: once
len: 12
d_gene: .
v_gene: TRBV29-1

CDR3aa: CASRPRGEINSPLHF
CDR3nt: TGTGCCAGCAGGCCACGGGGCGAAATCAATTCACCCCTCCACTTT
j_gene: TRBJ1-6
abundance: .
len: 15
d_gene: .
v_gene: TRBV6-1

CDR3aa: CASSQRTGGATEAFF
CDR3nt: TGTGCCAGCAGTCAAAGGACAGGGGGGGCCACTGAAGCTTTCTTT
j_gene: TRBJ1-1
abundance: .
len: 15
d_gene: TRBD1
v_gene: TRBV7-9

CDR3aa: CATAWGVEQFF
CDR3nt: TGTGCCACTGCCTGGGGAGTTGAGCAGTTCTTC
j_gene: TRBJ2-1
abundance: .
len: 11
d_gene: .
v_gene: TRBV6-1

CDR3aa: CASSEYRGGNTEAFF
CDR3nt: TGTGCCAGCAGTGAATACAGGGGAGGGAACACTGAAGCTTTCTTT
j_gene: TRBJ1-1
abundance: .
len: 15
d_gene: .
v_gene: TRBV25-1

CDR3aa: CASSRASGGVDTQYF
CDR3nt: TGTGCCAGCTCACGGGCTAGCGGTGGTGTAGATACGCAGTATTTT
j_gene: TRBJ2-3
abundance: .
len: 15
d_gene: TRBD2
v_gene: TRBV18

CDR3aa: CASSGGPGGYTF
CDR3nt: TGTGCCAGCAGTGGGGGGCCGGGGGGCTACACCTTC
j_gene: TRBJ1-2
abundance: .
len: 12
d_gene: .
v_gene: TRBV2

CDR3aa: CASSLHKGGNTEAFF
CDR3nt: TGTGCCAGCTCTCTGCACAAGGGTGGGAACACTGAAGCTTTCTTT
j_gene: TRBJ1-1
abundance: few
len: 15
d_gene: .
v_gene: TRBV18

CDR3aa: CASSQGTEAFF
CDR3nt: TGTGCCAGCAGCCAAGGCACTGAAGCTTTCTTT
j_gene: TRBJ1-1
abundance: .
len: 11
d_gene: .
v_gene: TRBV4-2

CDR3aa: CASSQDRPGGYTF
CDR3nt: TGCGCCAGCAGCCAAGATCGGCCCGGGGGCTACACCTTC
j_gene: TRBJ1-2
abundance: .
len: 13
d_gene: .
v_gene: TRBV4-1

CDR3aa: CASSRDRGFSGANVLTF
CDR3nt: TGTGCCAGCAGCCGGGACAGGGGTTTCTCTGGGGCCAACGTCCTGACTTTC
j_gene: TRBJ2-6
abundance: .
len: 17
d_gene: TRBD1
v_gene: TRBV25-1

CDR3aa: CASSLITSGGNEQFF
CDR3nt: TGTGCCAGCAGCTTGATAACTAGCGGGGGTAATGAGCAGTTCTTC
j_gene: TRBJ2-1
abundance: .
len: 15
d_gene: TRBD2
v_gene: TRBV5-4